This TCR beta chain was recovered during a study of T cell clonality in common variable immunodeficiency. The study, taken as a whole, reports: Common variable immunodeficiency TCR beta sequences reportedly had fewer deletions and N-nucleotide insertions.

This table comes from immunoSEQ multiplex PCR, and its TCRdb copy is limited to in-frame clones, with some not included. The sample was found to contain about 20,000 clones, and every one recurs. Heparinized whole blood, roughly 4.5 to 9 ml, came from each donor. CDR3 length: 17 amino acids. The V gene lost 8 bases and the J gene lost 0 bases, with 17 bases spanning the gap. Looked up from germline, CDR1 is LNHDA and CDR2 is SQIVND (reference sequence). Comments on this clone: Antigen: not known. The read ends 3 residues early relative to the CDR3; the germline J gene fills the gap.

The sequenced sample consisted of peripheral blood mononuclear cells. This chain connects TRBV19 to TRBJ1-6; no definite D call. This clonotype originated in a human donor with common variable immunodeficiency. The CDR3 region is CASERVFSSSYNSPLHF. The sequenced CDR3 bases are TGTGCCAGTGAGAGGGTCTTCTCGAGCTCCTATAATTCACCC.